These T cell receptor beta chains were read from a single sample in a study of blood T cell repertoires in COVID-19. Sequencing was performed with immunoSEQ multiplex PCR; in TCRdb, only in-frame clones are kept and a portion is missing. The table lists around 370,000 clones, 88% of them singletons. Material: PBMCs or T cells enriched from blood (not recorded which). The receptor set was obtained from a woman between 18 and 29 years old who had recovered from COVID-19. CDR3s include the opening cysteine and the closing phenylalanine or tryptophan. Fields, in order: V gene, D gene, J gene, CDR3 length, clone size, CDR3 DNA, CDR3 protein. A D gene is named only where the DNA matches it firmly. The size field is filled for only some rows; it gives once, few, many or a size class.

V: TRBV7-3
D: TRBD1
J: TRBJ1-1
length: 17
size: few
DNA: TGTGCCAGCAGCTCCCGGATAGGGGACAGAATGAACACTGAAGCTTTCTTT
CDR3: CASSSRIGDRMNTEAFF

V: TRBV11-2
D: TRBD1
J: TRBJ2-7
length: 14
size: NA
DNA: TGTGCCAGCAGCCGGGGACAGGGTACCTACGAGCAGTACTTC
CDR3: CASSRGQGTYEQYF

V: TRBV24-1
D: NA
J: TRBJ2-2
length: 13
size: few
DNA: TGTGCCACCAGTGCAGGGGTCGACGGGGAGCTGTTTTTT
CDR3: CATSAGVDGELFF

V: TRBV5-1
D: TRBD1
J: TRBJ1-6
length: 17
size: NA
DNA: TGCGCCAGCAGCCGTCCGGACAGGGGGCAAGATAATTCACCCCTCCACTTT
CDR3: CASSRPDRGQDNSPLHF

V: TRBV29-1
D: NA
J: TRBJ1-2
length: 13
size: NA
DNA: TGCAGCGTTCAAACCCGGGTTCTCTATGGCTACACCTTC
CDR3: CSVQTRVLYGYTF

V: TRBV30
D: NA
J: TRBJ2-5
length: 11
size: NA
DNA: TGTGCCTGGACAGGGGACGAGACCCAGTACTTC
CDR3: CAWTGDETQYF

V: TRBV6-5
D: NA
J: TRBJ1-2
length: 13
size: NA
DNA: TGTGCCAGCAGGACGCAGGATCGGTATGGCTACACCTTC
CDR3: CASRTQDRYGYTF

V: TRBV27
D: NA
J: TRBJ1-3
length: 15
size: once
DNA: TGTGCCAGCAGTTTACACAGGTCCTCTGGAAACACCATATATTTT
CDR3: CASSLHRSSGNTIYF

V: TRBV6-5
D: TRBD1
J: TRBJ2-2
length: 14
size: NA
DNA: TGTGCCAGCAGTTCGGGACAGACCACCGGGGAGCTGTTTTTT
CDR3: CASSSGQTTGELFF

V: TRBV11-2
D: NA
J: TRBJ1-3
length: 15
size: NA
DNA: TGTGCCAGCAGCTTAGCAGGGGCAATTGGAAACACCATATATTTT
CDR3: CASSLAGAIGNTIYF

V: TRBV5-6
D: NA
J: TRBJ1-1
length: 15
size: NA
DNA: TGTGCCAGCAGCTTGGAATACGACAGGAAGGATGAAGCTTTCTTT
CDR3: CASSLEYDRKDEAFF

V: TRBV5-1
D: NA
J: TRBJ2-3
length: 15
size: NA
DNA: TGCGCCAGCAGCTTGGCTGGGCAAAGGACAGATACGCAGTATTTT
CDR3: CASSLAGQRTDTQYF

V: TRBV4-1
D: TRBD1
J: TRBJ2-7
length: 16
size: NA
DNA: TGCGCCAGCAGCCAAGATCCCGGGACAGGGGTCTACGAGCAGTACTTC
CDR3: CASSQDPGTGVYEQYF

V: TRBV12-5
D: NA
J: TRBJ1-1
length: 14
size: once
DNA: TGTGCTAGTGGCCGGACAGTATCGAACACTGAAGCTTTCTTT
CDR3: CASGRTVSNTEAFF

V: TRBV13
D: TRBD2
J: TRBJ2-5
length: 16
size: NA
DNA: TGTGCCAGCAGCTTTCCAGCGGGGAATAGGGAAGAGACCCAGTACTTC
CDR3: CASSFPAGNREETQYF

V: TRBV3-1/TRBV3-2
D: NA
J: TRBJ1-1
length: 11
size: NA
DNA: TGTGCCAGCAGCCGAGTTGGTGAAGCTTTCTTT
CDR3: CASSRVGEAFF

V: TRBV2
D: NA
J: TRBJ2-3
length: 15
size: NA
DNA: TGTGCCAGCTTTTTTAGAGGATCTAGCACAGATACGCAGTATTTT
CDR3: CASFFRGSSTDTQYF

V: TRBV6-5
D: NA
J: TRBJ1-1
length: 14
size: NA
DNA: TGTGCCAGCCGGAGGGGAGGGAGGAACACTGAAGCTTTCTTT
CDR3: CASRRGGRNTEAFF

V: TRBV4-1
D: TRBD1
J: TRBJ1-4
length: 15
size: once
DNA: TGCGCCAGCAGCCAAGAGGTAGGGGGCTCTGAAAAACTGTTTTTT
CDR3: CASSQEVGGSEKLFF

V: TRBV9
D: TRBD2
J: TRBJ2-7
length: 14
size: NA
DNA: TGTGCCAGCAGCCCCGTAGGTAGCGGGTACGAGCAGTACTTC
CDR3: CASSPVGSGYEQYF

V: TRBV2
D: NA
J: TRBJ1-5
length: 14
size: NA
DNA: TGTGCCAGCAGTGAATCAGGGTCCAATCAGCCCCAGCATTTT
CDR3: CASSESGSNQPQHF

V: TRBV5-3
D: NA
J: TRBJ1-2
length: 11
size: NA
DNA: TGTGCCAGAAGGGACAGATATGGCTACACCTTC
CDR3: CARRDRYGYTF

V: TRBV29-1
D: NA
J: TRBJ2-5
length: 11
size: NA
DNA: TGCAGCGTTGAAGTTGAGGGGACCCAGTACTTC
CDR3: CSVEVEGTQYF

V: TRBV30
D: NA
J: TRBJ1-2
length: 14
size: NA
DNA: TGTGCCTGGAGTGTACTCCCCGCGAGTTGGGGCTACACCTTC
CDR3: CAWSVLPASWGYTF

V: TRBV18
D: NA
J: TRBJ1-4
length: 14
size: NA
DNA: TGTGCCAGCTCCCCAAGGGAAGCGGACGAAAAACTGTTTTTT
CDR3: CASSPREADEKLFF

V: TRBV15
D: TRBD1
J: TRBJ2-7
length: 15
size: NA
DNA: TGTGCCACCAGCAGAGAGACAGGGGGCTGGTACGAGCAGTACTTC
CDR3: CATSRETGGWYEQYF

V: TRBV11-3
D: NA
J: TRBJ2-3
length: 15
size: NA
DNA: TGTGCCAGCAGCTTAGCCGCGAGGGCCACGGATACGCAGTATTTT
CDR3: CASSLAARATDTQYF

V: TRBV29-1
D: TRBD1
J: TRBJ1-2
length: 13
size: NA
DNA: TGCAGCGTTGGGGACAGGGCGGGAAAGGGCTACACCTTC
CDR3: CSVGDRAGKGYTF

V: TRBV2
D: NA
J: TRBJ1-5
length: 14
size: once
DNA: TGTGCCAGCAGCCCGGCCGTCCTAGGGGGGCCCCAGCATTTT
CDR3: CASSPAVLGGPQHF

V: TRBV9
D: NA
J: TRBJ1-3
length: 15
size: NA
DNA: TGTGCCAGCAGCGCCGAAGGGAGTACCGGAAACACCATATATTTT
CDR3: CASSAEGSTGNTIYF

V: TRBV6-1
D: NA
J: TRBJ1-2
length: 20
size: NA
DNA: TGTGCCAGCAGTGACCCCGCCAGGGATATAGGCTGGACGGCCACCTATGGCTACACCTTC
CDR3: CASSDPARDIGWTATYGYTF